This TCR beta chain was identified during a study of spatial heterogeneity in lung cancer. General study points: Compared with follow-up, resection was when ubiquitous expanded tumor TCRs appeared in blood more.

About this clonotype: Its matching antigen is unknown.

TCR cDNA molecules each had a unique molecular identifier. TCRdb re-derived calls from the 5' RACE reads in MiXCR, one entry per CDR3 protein. The data show about 52,000 distinct CDR3 sequences, with roughly 7.5% seen just once and about 3% held by the top ten. V shed 6 bases and J shed 8 bases, with 19 bases lying between them. CDR3 length: 14 amino acids. Looked up from germline, CDR1 is KGHSH and CDR2 is LQKENI. Sample time point: sample taken at primary tumor resection. Unsorted whole RNA from tumor, nontumor lung or frozen PBMC underwent sequencing. Samples came from roughly 75 TRACERx patients with untreated early-stage lung cancer.

Sequenced here: PBMCs, sampled at surgery. This receptor was taken from a female donor with early-stage non-small cell lung cancer. This sequence joins TRBV18 and TRBJ1-2, with a tentative D call TRBD1 (5 bases). The CDR3 reads CASSPRAGTEGYTF. The CDR3 nucleotides read TGTGCCAGCTCGCCCAGGGCGGGGACTGAGGGCTACACCTTC.